This passage covers 25 T cell receptor beta chains from one sample sequenced in a study of the immune and genomic landscape of osteosarcoma. Method: immunoSEQ multiplex PCR; TCRdb's copy keeps in-frame clones and lacks some. The sample lists about 2,900 clones, about 80% occurring once. Material for sequencing was metastatic tumor tissue from the lung. These receptors came from a woman between 18 and 29 years old with osteosarcoma.

This clone has only one observation. V and J are TRBV6-5 and TRBJ2-7; TRBD1 might be the D (5 bases). CDR1 is MNHEY and CDR2 is SVGAGI in the germline V gene. The CDR3 consists of 13 residues. The V gene lost 8 bases and the J gene lost 3 bases, with 14 bases spanning the gap. The CDR3 nucleotides are TGTGCCAGCCGAAAAGAGGACATCTACGAGCAGTACGTC. Translated, it gives CASRKEDIYEQYV.

The gene calls are TRBV4-3 and TRBJ2-1; 9 nucleotides match TRBD1. Germline trimming cut 3 bases from V and 0 bases from J; bases unmatched to any gene: 6. The CDR3 runs to 17 residues. In germline, CDR1 is LGHNA, CDR2 YSLEER. In DNA form, the CDR3 reads TGCGCCAGCAGCCATGGGACAGGGACCTTCTCCTACAATGAGCAGTTCTTC. Amino acid sequence: CASSHGTGTFSYNEQFF.

This chain links TRBV11-2 with TRBJ1-6; the D gene is possibly TRBD1 (5 bases). The germline gives CDR1 SGHAT, CDR2 FQNNGV. The CDR3 sequence is 17 residues long. Trimming shortened V by 3 bases and J by 3 bases, and 15 bases separated the two germline ends. The DNA for the CDR3 is TGTGCCAGCAGCTTGTTAGGGCAGGGCCTCTATAATTCACCCCTCCACTTT. Amino acids: CASSLLGQGLYNSPLHF.

The chain employs TRBV4-3 and TRBJ1-1, with a weak D call TRBD1 (6 bases). V lost 2 bases to trimming and J lost 1 base, with 11 bases between them. The germline V gene encodes CDR1 LGHNA and CDR2 YSLEER. The CDR3 is made up of 15 amino acids. The CDR3 here is CASSQFRQANTEAFF. CDR3 sequence (DNA): TGCGCCAGCAGCCAATTCAGACAGGCGAACACTGAAGCTTTCTTT.

This sequence joins TRBV7-3 and TRBJ2-6; D call uncertain. Germline-derived CDR1 and CDR2 are SGHTA and FQGTGA. CDR3 length: 17 residues. V shed 1 base and J shed 0 bases, with 10 bases lying between them. CDR3 coding DNA: TGTGCCAGCAGCTTAAATCCCGGCAGCTCTGGGGCCAACGTCCTGACTTTC. It is translated as CASSLNPGSSGANVLTF.

The chain is built from TRBV27 and TRBJ2-3, with D uncertain. V was cut by 8 bases and J by 0 bases, with 3 bases left in between. CDR3 size: 11 residues. The V gene's germline CDR1 is MNHEY and CDR2 SMNVEV (reference sequence). CDR3 sequence: CASRSTDTQYF. CDR3 DNA sequence: TGTGCCAGCCGTAGCACAGATACGCAGTATTTT.

The chain joins TRBV6-5 to TRBJ1-1; D is unclear. In germline, CDR1 is MNHEY, CDR2 SVGAGI. The CDR3 length is 9 residues. V lost 8 bases and J lost 9, with 7 bases in between. Here the CDR3 reads CASGPKAFF. The CDR3 coding sequence is TGTGCCAGCGGCCCCAAAGCTTTCTTT.

V is TRBV10-3 and J is TRBJ1-1; tentatively, D is TRBD1 (6 bases). Trimming shortened V by 3 bases and J by 1 base, and 12 bases separated the two germline ends. The CDR3 has 15 residues. CDR1 is ENHRY and CDR2 is SYGVKD in the germline V gene. The chain's CDR3 is CAISDLGGRNTEAFF. The CDR3 bases are TGTGCCATCAGTGATTTAGGGGGGCGGAACACTGAAGCTTTCTTT.

This clone appeared a single time. The CDR3 sequence is CASISVGGSGTGELFF. CDR3 DNA: TGTGCCAGTATCAGTGTGGGGGGCTCGGGCACCGGGGAGCTGTTTTTT. This chain links TRBV19 with TRBJ2-2; D could derive from TRBD1 or TRBD2 (6 bases each). The CDR3 consists of 16 residues. Trimming left V 7 bases short and J 4 bases short, with 19 bases between. CDR1 is LNHDA, CDR2 SQIVND, per germline (reference sequence).

The chain uses TRBV5-6 and TRBJ1-2; D not certain. This CDR3 has 13 residues. Germline values: CDR1 SGHDT, CDR2 YYEEEE. Between the trimmed V and J ends, which lost 4 bases and 6 bases, there was a span of 13 bases. The DNA of the CDR3 is TGTGCCAGCAGCCTTTGTGGGGAACATGGCTACACCTTC. Translation gives CASSLCGEHGYTF.

The rearrangement links TRBV11-2 to TRBJ1-1, with D possibly TRBD1 on 5 matching bases. The CDR3 totals 15 residues. Germline V gene lookup returns CDR1 SGHAT and CDR2 FQNNGV. V was cut by 2 bases and J by 2 bases, with 12 bases left in between. The CDR3 DNA is TGTGCCAGCAGCTTATCAAGTCAGGGTAACACTGAAGCTTTCTTT. Amino acids: CASSLSSQGNTEAFF.

This sequence joins TRBV11-2 and TRBJ2-5; 7 bases are shared with TRBD2. Germline V gene lookup returns CDR1 SGHAT and CDR2 FQNNGV. J was trimmed by 5 bases and V by 5 bases; bases with no gene match: 5. CDR3 length: 13 amino acids. The CDR3: CASSRGDRETQYF. The CDR3 DNA is TGTGCCAGCAGCCGGGGGGATCGTGAGACCCAGTACTTC.

The chain is built from TRBV11-2 and TRBJ2-4; 7 bases match TRBD2. V shed 1 base, J shed 10 bases, and the junction held 7 bases outside the gene matches. This CDR3 has 14 amino acids. The germline V gene encodes CDR1 SGHAT and CDR2 FQNNGV. This CDR3 is CASSLASTGGIQYF. CDR3 nucleotides: TGTGCCAGCAGCTTAGCCTCGACGGGGGGTATTCAGTACTTC.

This clone was recorded only once. This chain connects TRBV27 to TRBJ2-2, with D possibly matching TRBD1 (6 bases). The CDR3 is 14 residues long. Germline lookup yields CDR1 MNHEY and CDR2 SMNVEV (reference sequence). Between the trimmed V and J ends, which lost 1 base and 4 bases, there was a span of 7 bases. The CDR3 here is CASSLLQGTGELFF. CDR3 sequence (DNA): TGTGCCAGCAGTTTATTACAGGGCACCGGGGAGCTGTTTTTT.

V usage is TRBV11-3 and J usage is TRBJ2-5; D is unclear. Deletions cut 5 bases from V and 4 bases from J, with 8 bases between. The CDR3 is 12 residues long. From germline, CDR1 is SGHNT and CDR2 YENEEA. The CDR3 here is CASSLTGETQYF. CDR3 DNA: TGTGCCAGCAGCCTGACGGGAGAGACCCAGTACTTC.

This chain joins TRBV30 and TRBJ2-3; 7 bases fit TRBD1. Germline loops: CDR1 GTSNPN, CDR2 SVGIG (reference sequence). The V gene end was trimmed by 6 bases and the J gene end by 1 base; junction bases not matched to a gene: 7. The CDR3 length is 14 residues. The CDR3: CACTGVLGTDTQYF. The CDR3 DNA follows: TGTGCCTGCACAGGGGTGTTAGGCACAGATACGCAGTATTTT.

CDR3 region: CAWSVGTSGNTIYF. DNA of the CDR3: TGTGCCTGGAGTGTAGGAACATCTGGAAACACCATATATTTT. The rearrangement links TRBV30 to TRBJ1-3, with D uncertain. The germline V and J ends were trimmed by 0 bases and 1 base, with 7 bases remaining between them. Germline loops: CDR1 GTSNPN, CDR2 SVGIG (reference sequence). CDR3 length equals 14 residues.

This chain joins TRBV5-8 and TRBJ1-1, with D unresolved. CDR1 is SGHTS and CDR2 is YDEGEE in the germline V gene. CDR3 length equals 14 residues. The V gene lost 1 base and the J gene lost 3 bases, with 10 bases spanning the gap. CDR3 in amino acids: CASSLSAFDTEAFF. In nucleotides, the CDR3 is TGTGCCAGCAGCTTGTCTGCATTCGACACTGAAGCTTTCTTT. The variable domain in full, with the rest retrieved from reference TRBV5-8 and TRBJ1-1, is EAGVTQSPTHLIKTRGQQATLRCSPISGHTSVYWYQQALGLGLQFLLWYDEGEERNRGNFPPRFSGRQFPNYSSELNVNALELEDSALYLCASSLSAFDTEAFFGQGTRLTVV.

This clone was recorded a few times. This chain connects TRBV30 to TRBJ1-6; TRBD1 is a possible D gene (6 bases). The germline V gene has CDR1 GTSNPN and CDR2 SVGIG (reference sequence). This CDR3 region has 13 residues. The V end was cut by 3 bases, the J end by 6 bases, with 9 bases between. CDR3 amino acids: CAWSGQRNSPLHF. CDR3 DNA sequence: TGTGCCTGGAGCGGACAGCGTAATTCACCCCTCCACTTT.

This rearrangement joins TRBV2 to TRBJ2-7; D remains ambiguous. V was cut by 6 bases and J by 9 bases, with 6 bases left in between. The CDR3 runs 9 residues. The V gene's germline CDR1 is SNHLY and CDR2 FYNNEI. This CDR3 reads CASSGGQYV. CDR3 DNA sequence: TGTGCCAGCAGCGGCGGGCAGTACGTC.

This chain links TRBV7-8 with TRBJ1-4, with D hard to call. The CDR3 length is 14 residues. Trimming took off 5 bases at V and 0 bases at J, with 7 bases between the two ends. Germline lookup yields CDR1 SGHVS and CDR2 FQNEAQ. The CDR3 loop reads CASSRAATNEKLFF. The CDR3 nucleotides read TGTGCCAGCAGCCGGGCTGCAACTAATGAAAAACTGTTTTTT. The variable domain in full, completed from reference TRBV7-8 and TRBJ1-4, reads GAGVSQSPRYKVAKRGQDVALRCDPISGHVSLFWYQQALGQGPEFLTYFQNEAQLDKSGLPSDRFFAERPEGSVSTLKIQRTQQEDSAVYLCASSRAATNEKLFFGSGTQLSVL.

The chain joins TRBV27 to TRBJ1-5; D is ambiguous. V was shortened by 2 bases and J by 6 bases, with 5 bases between the two germline ends. Germline V CDR1 and CDR2: MNHEY, SMNVEV (reference sequence). This CDR3 spans 12 amino acids. As DNA, the CDR3 is TGTGCCAGCAGTTTAGTAGGTCAGCCCCAGCATTTT. It encodes CASSLVGQPQHF.

This clone came up once. This chain connects TRBV6-6 to TRBJ2-7; 10 bases are shared with TRBD2. Germline assignment: CDR1 MNHNY and CDR2 SVGAGI (reference sequence). The CDR3 loop spans 16 amino acids. The trim removed 3 bases at V and 5 bases at J, leaving 10 bases unmatched. The CDR3, as DNA: TGTGCCAGCAGTTATCACCGAGCGGGGGGGCCGAACGAGCAGTACGTC. Residues: CASSYHRAGGPNEQYV.

This clone has only a few counts. The chain joins TRBV2 to TRBJ1-6; 9 bases line up with TRBD1. The germline V gene has CDR1 SNHLY and CDR2 FYNNEI. This CDR3 region has 13 residues. J lost 9 bases, V lost 6 bases, and 3 bases had no gene match. CDR3 protein: CASSPTGGSPLHF. The CDR3 bases are TGTGCCAGCAGCCCGACAGGGGGTTCACCCCTCCACTTT.

Only one count was recorded for this clone. This sequence joins TRBV4-2 and TRBJ2-7, with 11 bases matching TRBD1. V dropped 2 bases and J dropped 5; count of bases not matched to a gene: 2. CDR3 length: 14 residues. Germline V gene sequence: CDR1 LGHNA, CDR2 YNFKEQ. CDR3 sequence: CASSQLGQGDEQYF. The CDR3 DNA is TGTGCCAGCAGCCAATTGGGACAGGGGGACGAGCAGTACTTC.